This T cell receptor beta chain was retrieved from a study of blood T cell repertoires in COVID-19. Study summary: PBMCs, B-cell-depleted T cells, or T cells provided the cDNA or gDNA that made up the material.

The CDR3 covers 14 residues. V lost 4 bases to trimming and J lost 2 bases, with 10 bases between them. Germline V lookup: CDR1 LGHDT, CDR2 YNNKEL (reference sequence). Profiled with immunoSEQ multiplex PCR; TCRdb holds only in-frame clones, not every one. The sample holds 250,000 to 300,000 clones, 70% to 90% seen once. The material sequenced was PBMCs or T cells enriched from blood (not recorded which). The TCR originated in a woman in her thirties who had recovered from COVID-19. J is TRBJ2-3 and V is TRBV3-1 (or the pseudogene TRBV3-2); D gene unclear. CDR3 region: CASSPEVVTDTQYF. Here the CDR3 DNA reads TGTGCCAGCAGCCCCGAGGTGGTCACAGATACGCAGTATTTT.